The 30 T cell receptor beta chains listed next were all sequenced from one sample in a study of shared clonotypes between healthy human individuals. Produced via immunoSEQ multiplex PCR; TCRdb's table is partial and in-frame only. The table includes some 980,000 clones, 76% detected once. What was sequenced was memory CD4+ T cells sorted from blood. The subset denotes: CD45RA-negative fraction. The receptors shown here come from a man aged 18 to 29 in good health.

As regards this clone: Other DNA sequences of this sample code for an identical CDR3. The chain combines TRBV18 with TRBJ1-2; 7 bases line up with TRBD1. The germline V gene has CDR1 KGHSH and CDR2 LQKENI. With V trimmed by 6 bases and J by 5 bases, 6 bases remained unmatched. The CDR3 totals 13 residues. Here the CDR3 reads CASSPDRVYGYTF. The CDR3 bases are TGTGCCAGCTCTCCAGACAGGGTGTATGGCTACACCTTC.

This clone was found a few times. The chain links TRBV15 to TRBJ1-2; D is unclear. V dropped 2 bases and J dropped 3 bases, with 4 bases sitting between them. CDR3 length: 12 amino acids. CDR1 and CDR2 (germline): LNHNV, YYDKDF (reference sequence). The CDR3 DNA follows: TGTGCCACCAGCAGAAGGGACTATGGCTACACCTTC. Protein product: CATSRRDYGYTF.

The V and J genes are TRBV4-1 and TRBJ2-7; maybe TRBD1 (6 bases). The CDR3 sequence is 13 residues long. Germline loops: CDR1 MGHRA, CDR2 YSYEKL. Trimming pared 4 bases from V and 2 bases from J, leaving 9 bases between. The CDR3 sequence is CASSLGATYEQYF. CDR3 bases: TGCGCCAGCAGCCTGGGGGCCACCTACGAGCAGTACTTC.

The chain combines TRBV19 with TRBJ1-1; 10 bases agree with TRBD1. CDR3 length equals 16 residues. V lost 6 bases and J lost 0; bases outside the gene matches: 7. Germline V gives CDR1 LNHDA, CDR2 SQIVND (reference sequence). The DNA of the CDR3 is TGTGCCAGTAGCCCTCGGGACAGGGGAATGAACACTGAAGCTTTCTTT. Protein sequence: CASSPRDRGMNTEAFF.

The chain couples TRBV19 to TRBJ1-5, with D possibly being TRBD1 (5 bases). Per germline, CDR1 LNHDA and CDR2 SQIVND (reference sequence). Trimming stripped 5 bases from V and 9 bases from J, with 17 bases between. This CDR3 contains 14 residues. CDR3 coding DNA: TGTGCCAGTAGTCTCCAGGGCGGTAGTTCGCCCCAGCATTTT. Translation gives CASSLQGGSSPQHF.

This clone was observed a handful of times. DNA of the CDR3: TGTGCCAGCAGTTACGTCGGAGTTGGCAATGAGCAGTTCTTC. Translation gives CASSYVGVGNEQFF. V gene TRBV6-5 combines with J gene TRBJ2-1; no reliable D call. V shed 2 bases and J shed 6 bases, with 11 bases lying between them. The CDR3 extends over 14 amino acids. CDR1 is MNHEY, CDR2 SVGAGI, per germline.

For this clone: Other DNA sequences of this sample code for an identical CDR3. V is TRBV18 and J is TRBJ1-5; D remains unclear. Trimming shortened V by 3 bases and J by 1 base, and 7 bases separated the two germline ends. CDR1 is KGHSH and CDR2 is LQKENI in the germline V gene. The CDR3 runs 14 residues. As DNA, the CDR3 is TGTGCCAGCTCACCGTCGGGGAGCAATCAGCCCCAGCATTTT. Its translation: CASSPSGSNQPQHF.

V is TRBV10-1 and J is TRBJ1-4; 7 nucleotides align to TRBD1. After removal of 3 bases from V and 3 bases from J, the junction contained 1 base not matched to a gene. The germline CDR1 and CDR2 sequences are WNHNN and SYGVQD (reference sequence). The CDR3 covers 14 residues. CDR3 region: CASSEGGSNEKLFF. CDR3 coding DNA: TGCGCCAGCAGTGAAGGGGGCTCTAATGAAAAACTGTTTTTT.

The chain has TRBV6-1 and TRBJ1-2; tentative D call: TRBD1 (5 bases). This CDR3 has 14 amino acids. Germline assignment: CDR1 MNHNS and CDR2 SASEGT. Trimming cost V 7 bases and J 2 bases, with 14 bases left between them. The CDR3: CASIRGEGNYGYTF. Written as DNA, the CDR3 is TGTGCCAGCATAAGGGGAGAGGGGAACTATGGCTACACCTTC.

V usage is TRBV30 and J usage is TRBJ2-1; 14 nucleotides align to TRBD2. The CDR3 totals 15 residues. Germline CDR1 reads GTSNPN; CDR2 reads SVGIG (reference sequence). The J segment lost 7 bases and the V segment lost 3 bases, leaving 5 bases of the junction unmatched. The CDR3 here is CAWRMGTSGGNEQFF. The DNA for the CDR3 is TGTGCCTGGAGGATGGGGACTAGCGGGGGTAATGAGCAGTTCTTC.

The chain employs TRBV5-1 and TRBJ2-5; a weak D match, TRBD1 (6 bases). Trimming took off 0 bases at V and 6 bases at J, with 12 bases between the two ends. CDR3 length: 14 amino acids. CDR1 and CDR2 (germline): SGHRS, YFSETQ. For the CDR3, the DNA is TGCGCCAGCAGCTTGGAAGGGCAGGGGCAGACCCAGTACTTC. The encoded protein is CASSLEGQGQTQYF. Full variable domain (missing parts from reference TRBV5-1 and TRBJ2-5): KAGVTQTPRYLIKTRGQQVTLSCSPISGHRSVSWYQQTPGQGLQFLFEYFSETQRNKGNFPGRFSGRQFSNSRSEMNVSTLELGDSALYLCASSLEGQGQTQYFGPGTRLLVL.

This clone came up a few times. This sample includes further DNA sequences coding for the same CDR3. The V gene is TRBV29-1, the J gene TRBJ1-2; 7 positions match TRBD1. CDR1 and CDR2 (germline): SQVTM, ANQGSEA. The CDR3 runs 12 residues. V trimming: 6 bases; J trimming: 0 bases; junction bases outside the gene matches: 1. DNA of the CDR3: TGCAGCGTGGGACAGTCTAACTATGGCTACACCTTC. Protein sequence: CSVGQSNYGYTF.

The chain has TRBV6-1 and TRBJ1-2, with D tentatively TRBD1 (5 bases). The germline V and J ends were trimmed by 4 bases and 0 bases, with 12 bases remaining between them. CDR1 MNHNS and CDR2 SASEGT come from the germline V gene. The CDR3 loop spans 15 amino acids. CDR3 DNA sequence: TGTGCCAGCAGTGGTCGCGACAGACCTAACTATGGCTACACCTTC. Protein sequence: CASSGRDRPNYGYTF.

In this sample, this clone turned up a few times. The chain employs TRBV12-5 and TRBJ1-1, with unresolved D. The CDR3 runs 14 residues. V shed 2 bases and J shed 4 bases, with 11 bases lying between them. Germline-derived CDR1 and CDR2 are LGHNT and FRNRAP. The CDR3 nucleotides read TGTGCTAGTGGTTTGCGCACCCTGGGCACTGAAGCTTTCTTT. Translating gives CASGLRTLGTEAFF.

V is TRBV6-5 and J is TRBJ1-3, with no clear D. The germline V gene has CDR1 MNHEY and CDR2 SVGAGI. V was cut by 2 bases and J by 4 bases, with 12 bases left in between. The CDR3 is 15 residues long. CDR3 sequence (DNA): TGTGCCAGCAGTTACGCGAGGGAGGCCGGAAACACCATATATTTT. It specifies CASSYAREAGNTIYF.

This chain connects TRBV10-3 to TRBJ2-7; 10 bases are shared with TRBD1. CDR3 length: 16 amino acids. CDR1 and CDR2 (germline): ENHRY, SYGVKD. V was pared by 2 bases and J by 0 bases, with 4 bases of the junction left unmatched. CDR3 protein: CAISERDRGSSYEQYF. The CDR3 region has the DNA TGTGCCATCAGTGAGCGGGACAGGGGAAGCTCCTACGAGCAGTACTTC.

This chain joins TRBV6-5 and TRBJ2-7; 9 positions match TRBD1. Germline V gene lookup returns CDR1 MNHEY and CDR2 SVGAGI. The CDR3 is made up of 12 amino acids. Trimming removed 6 bases from V and 7 bases from J; junction bases left unmatched: 4. The CDR3 region has the DNA TGTGCCAGCAGACAGGGGGCGGGAGAGCAGTACTTC. It encodes CASRQGAGEQYF.

This chain uses TRBV6-1 with TRBJ1-2; TRBD1 aligns across 7 bases. With V trimmed by 4 bases and J by 0 bases, 2 bases remained unmatched. In germline, CDR1 is MNHNS, CDR2 SASEGT. The CDR3 loop spans 14 amino acids. The CDR3 region has the DNA TGTGCCAGCAGTGCCACAGGGGCTAACTATGGCTACACCTTC. Translating it yields CASSATGANYGYTF.

The rearrangement uses TRBV7-9 and TRBJ2-2; D call uncertain. This CDR3 comprises 12 residues. V lost 5 bases to trimming and J lost 6 bases, with 7 bases between them. Germline CDR1 SEHNR, CDR2 FQNEAQ (reference sequence). The DNA for the CDR3 is TGTGCCAGCAGCCCTCAATCCGGGGAGCTGTTTTTT. Protein sequence: CASSPQSGELFF.

This chain links TRBV6-5 with TRBJ1-6; D is undetermined. The V gene lost 8 bases and the J gene lost 14 bases, with 10 bases spanning the gap. This CDR3 region has 10 residues. Germline CDR1 and CDR2: MNHEY and SVGAGI. DNA for the CDR3: TGTGCCAGCCGCCGAGAGGCCCTCCACTTT. This encodes CASRREALHF.

This chain links TRBV10-3 with TRBJ2-3; D ambiguous. This CDR3 is 12 amino acids long. V was shortened by 7 bases and J by 5 bases, with 10 bases between the two germline ends. In germline, CDR1 is ENHRY, CDR2 SYGVKD. In DNA form, the CDR3 reads TGTGCCATCAAGGGATTAGGAGATACGCAGTATTTT. Amino acid sequence: CAIKGLGDTQYF.

CDR3 coding DNA: TGTGCCAGCTCACCCGGGACAGGGTACACCGGGGAGCTGTTTTTT. Translating it yields CASSPGTGYTGELFF. The rearrangement links TRBV18 to TRBJ2-2; 9 bases map to TRBD1. V shed 3 bases, J shed 3 bases, and the junction held 2 bases outside the gene matches. The CDR3 runs to 15 residues. Looked up from germline, CDR1 is KGHSH and CDR2 is LQKENI. Together with reference TRBV18 and TRBJ2-2, the CDR3 gives the full variable domain: NAGVMQNPRHLVRRRGQEARLRCSPMKGHSHVYWYRQLPEEGLKFMVYLQKENIIDESGMPKERFSAEFPKEGPSILRIQQVVRGDSAAYFCASSPGTGYTGELFFGEGSRLTVL.

The chain combines TRBV30 with TRBJ2-2; tentatively, D is TRBD2 (5 bases). The germline V gene encodes CDR1 GTSNPN and CDR2 SVGIG (reference sequence). The V end lost 1 base, the J end lost 3 bases, and 15 bases lay between the germline ends. The CDR3 is 16 amino acids. CDR3 protein: CAWSAQAARYTGELFF. The CDR3 DNA sequence: TGTGCCTGGAGTGCCCAAGCGGCCAGGTACACCGGGGAGCTGTTTTTT.

V is TRBV6-5 and J is TRBJ1-2, with 8 positions matching TRBD1. The germline V gene has CDR1 MNHEY and CDR2 SVGAGI. V shed 5 bases, J shed 7 bases, and the junction held 9 bases outside the gene matches. The CDR3 is 14 residues long. CDR3 sequence (DNA): TGTGCCAGCAGTACTATACAGGGGGGGCCTGGCTACACCTTC. This codes for CASSTIQGGPGYTF.

This clone was counted a few times. The sample has other DNA sequences that encode this CDR3 too. This chain's CDR3 is CASSQDRYEQYF. CDR3 coding DNA: TGTGCCAGCAGCCAAGATAGGTACGAGCAGTACTTC. V is TRBV14 and J is TRBJ2-7, with D hard to call. The CDR3 runs 12 residues. The V gene lost 0 bases and the J gene lost 4 bases, with 4 bases spanning the gap. The germline CDR1 and CDR2 sequences are SGHDN and FVKESK. The full variable domain, with the rest looked up from reference TRBV14 and TRBJ2-7, is EAGVTQFPSHSVIEKGQTVTLRCDPISGHDNLYWYRRVMGKEIKFLLHFVKESKQDESGMPNNRFLAERTGGTYSTLKVQPAELEDSGVYFCASSQDRYEQYFGPGTRLTVT.

The chain has TRBV27 and TRBJ1-2, with TRBD1 matching 9 bases. V shed 6 bases and J 0 bases; nucleotides not matched to a gene: 5. CDR3 length equals 15 residues. Germline CDR1 is MNHEY and CDR2 is SMNVEV (reference sequence). In nucleotides, the CDR3 is TGTGCCAGCAGGCCCCGGGACAGGGCTAACTATGGCTACACCTTC. Its protein is CASRPRDRANYGYTF.

Written as DNA, the CDR3 is TGCGCCACCACGGACAGGGTGGATGGCTACACCTTC. As protein: CATTDRVDGYTF. This chain joins TRBV10-2 and TRBJ1-2, with TRBD1 matching 8 bases. Germline CDR1 WSHSY, CDR2 SAAADI. Losses at the gene ends were 10 bases for V and 6 bases for J; bases not matched to a gene: 7. CDR3 length equals 12 residues.

This clone was counted at least ten times. The chain uses TRBV6-1 and TRBJ2-3; tentative D call: TRBD1 (6 bases). V was pared by 7 bases and J by 0 bases, with 11 bases between. Germline V gives CDR1 MNHNS, CDR2 SASEGT. CDR3 size: 14 residues. The CDR3 DNA sequence: TGTGCCAGCAAGACAGGCCCCAGCACAGATACGCAGTATTTT. This translates into CASKTGPSTDTQYF.

This chain links TRBV5-1 with TRBJ2-3, with TRBD1 identical over 7 bases. CDR3 length: 14 residues. V lost 4 bases and J lost 2; bases outside the gene matches: 4. Germline CDR1 SGHRS, CDR2 YFSETQ. The CDR3 DNA reads as TGCGCCAGCAGCCGGGACAGCAACACAGATACGCAGTATTTT. Its translation is CASSRDSNTDTQYF. Full variable domain (rest looked up from reference TRBV5-1 and TRBJ2-3): KAGVTQTPRYLIKTRGQQVTLSCSPISGHRSVSWYQQTPGQGLQFLFEYFSETQRNKGNFPGRFSGRQFSNSRSEMNVSTLELGDSALYLCASSRDSNTDTQYFGPGTRLTVL.

This clone came up once. This sequence joins TRBV5-5 and TRBJ2-7; the match to TRBD1 covers 9 bases. CDR1 and CDR2 (germline): SGHKS, YYEKEE (reference sequence). V lost 0 bases and J lost 2; bases outside the gene matches: 15. There are 19 residues in the CDR3. The CDR3 sequence: CASSLAFAVGTGITYEQYF. CDR3 DNA sequence: TGTGCCAGCAGCTTGGCCTTTGCGGTCGGGACAGGGATTACCTACGAGCAGTACTTC.